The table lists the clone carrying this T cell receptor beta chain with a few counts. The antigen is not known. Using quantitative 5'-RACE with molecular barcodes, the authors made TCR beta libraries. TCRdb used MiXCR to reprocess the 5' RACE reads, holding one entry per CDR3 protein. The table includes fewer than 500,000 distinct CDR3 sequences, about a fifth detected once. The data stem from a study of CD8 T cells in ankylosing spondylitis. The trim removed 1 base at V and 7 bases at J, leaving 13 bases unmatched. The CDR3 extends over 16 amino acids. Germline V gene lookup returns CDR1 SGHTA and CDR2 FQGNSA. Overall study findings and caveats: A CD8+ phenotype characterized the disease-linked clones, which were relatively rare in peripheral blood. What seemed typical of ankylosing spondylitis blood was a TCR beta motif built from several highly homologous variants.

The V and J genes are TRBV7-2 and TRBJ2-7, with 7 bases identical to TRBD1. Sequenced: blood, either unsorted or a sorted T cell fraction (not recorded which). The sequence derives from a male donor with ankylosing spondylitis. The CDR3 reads CASSLEGITGAREQYF. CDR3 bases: TGTGCCAGCAGCTTAGAGGGCATTACAGGGGCGAGGGAGCAGTACTTC.